The entry that follows covers one TCR beta chain sequence. Which antigen it targets is not known. Per-nucleotide qualities are absent, and no much larger clonotype sits a single base away. Collaborating institutions collected whole blood in K2EDTA tubes following their own protocols. For TCRbeta analysis, collaborators shipped samples as frozen whole blood, isolated PBMCs, or DNA extracted from either of those sample types. TCRbeta CDR3 regions were amplified from genomic DNA by means of the immunoSEQ Assay, a bias-controlled multiplex PCR. Regarding the original processing steps: Within the assay, amplification of reference gene primers was used to estimate how many nucleated cells each sample contained. Sequence reads were collapsed and filtered to measure the absolute abundance of every unique TCRbeta CDR3 rearrangement. For each sample, productive Simpson clonality was calculated by taking the square root of Simpson's diversity index across productive rearrangements. Held by TCRdb, this immuneACCESS table contains in-frame sequences only and omits some clones. Under half of the omission traces to an unresolved V gene where checked; the cause of the rest is unknown. V and J calls and clone size are given by that table; D and trimming were obtained from the DNA. Counted in this sample were 40,000 to 60,000 clones; more than 75% of them appeared once. Approximately 4% of the sample belongs to the ten largest clones.

This sample is drawn from a study of blood T cell repertoires in COVID-19 (dated by TCRdb to about 2020). For the wider study: Samples covering the acute and convalescent phases of COVID-19 were provided by collaborators in the United States, Italy and Spain. The prospective study material was composed of cDNA or gDNA derived from T cells, B-cell-depleted T cells, or PBMCs. Deeply sampled blood TCRbeta repertoires from subjects exposed to, actively infected with, or recovered from COVID-19 were included in the dataset. A freely available public database, intended as a resource for researchers studying the immune response to SARS-CoV-2, is where the repertoires were released. Samples came from the ongoing ImmuneRACE study (first 160 participants) plus 1,254 subjects from 6 global collaborators. Nearly every sample came with metadata listing a de-identified subject ID, COVID-19 status, age in years and sex. Where available, HLA class I and class II types were obtained from metadata supplied by the sample provider rather than from assay-based typing.

Findings and caveats that apply to the study as a whole: The quantity of clinical and demographic metadata differed by source and by participant and was supplied without curation.

The origin of this receptor is a human donor in a cohort sampled during active COVID-19. Specimen: peripheral blood.

Here is the DNA: TGTGCCAGCAGCTCTAGGCCAGGGCGAAGGACTGAAGCTTTCTTT. Its protein is CASSSRPGRRTEAFF. This sequence uses TRBV28 and TRBJ1-1; matching of 5 bases hints at TRBD1 as the D gene. The CDR3, cysteine through phenylalanine, is 15 amino acids long. Of the read, only the CDR3 DNA is kept; its 45 bases are in frame from base 1. V is shortened by 6 bases, J by 5 bases, and the region joining them spans 19 bases. CDR1 MDHEN and CDR2 SYDVKM were looked up in the germline V gene.